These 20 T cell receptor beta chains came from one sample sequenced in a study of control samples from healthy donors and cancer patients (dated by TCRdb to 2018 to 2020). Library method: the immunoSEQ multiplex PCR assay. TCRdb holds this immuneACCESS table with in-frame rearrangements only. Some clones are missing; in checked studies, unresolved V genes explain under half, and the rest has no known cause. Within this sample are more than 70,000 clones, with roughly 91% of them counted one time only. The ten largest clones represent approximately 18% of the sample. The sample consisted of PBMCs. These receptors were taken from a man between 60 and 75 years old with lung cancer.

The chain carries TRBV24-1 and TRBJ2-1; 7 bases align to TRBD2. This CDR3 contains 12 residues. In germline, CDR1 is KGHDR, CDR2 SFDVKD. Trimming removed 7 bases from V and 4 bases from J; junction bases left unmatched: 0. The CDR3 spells CATSGGYNEQFF. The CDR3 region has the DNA TGTGCCACCAGCGGGGGGTACAATGAGCAGTTCTTC.

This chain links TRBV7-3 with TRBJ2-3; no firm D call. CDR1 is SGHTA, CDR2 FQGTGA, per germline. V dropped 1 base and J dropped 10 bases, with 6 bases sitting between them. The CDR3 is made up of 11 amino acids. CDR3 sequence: CASSLSEAQYF. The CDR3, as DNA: TGTGCCAGCAGCTTAAGCGAAGCGCAGTATTTT.

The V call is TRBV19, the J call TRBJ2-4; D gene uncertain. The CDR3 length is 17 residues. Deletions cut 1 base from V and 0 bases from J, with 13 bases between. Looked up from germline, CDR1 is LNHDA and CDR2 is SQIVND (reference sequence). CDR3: CASSIGLETLAKNIQYF. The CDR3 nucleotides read TGTGCCAGTAGTATAGGGTTGGAAACCCTAGCCAAAAACATTCAGTACTTC.

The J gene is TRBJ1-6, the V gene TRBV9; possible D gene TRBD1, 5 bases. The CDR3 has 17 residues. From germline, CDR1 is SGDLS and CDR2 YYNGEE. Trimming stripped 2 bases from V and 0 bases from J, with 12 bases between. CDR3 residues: CASSVAEGSSYNSPLHF. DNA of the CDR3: TGTGCCAGCAGCGTCGCCGAGGGGAGCTCCTATAATTCACCCCTCCACTTT. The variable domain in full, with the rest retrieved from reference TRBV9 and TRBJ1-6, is DSGVTQTPKHLITATGQRVTLRCSPRSGDLSVYWYQQSLDQGLQFLIQYYNGEERAKGNILERFSAQQFPDLHSELNLSSLELGDSALYFCASSVAEGSSYNSPLHFGNGTRLTVT.

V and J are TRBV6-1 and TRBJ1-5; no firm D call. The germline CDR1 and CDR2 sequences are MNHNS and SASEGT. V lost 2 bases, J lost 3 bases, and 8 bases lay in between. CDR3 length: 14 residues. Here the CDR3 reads CASSEHTLNQPQHF. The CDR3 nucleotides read TGTGCCAGCAGTGAACACACACTCAATCAGCCCCAGCATTTT.

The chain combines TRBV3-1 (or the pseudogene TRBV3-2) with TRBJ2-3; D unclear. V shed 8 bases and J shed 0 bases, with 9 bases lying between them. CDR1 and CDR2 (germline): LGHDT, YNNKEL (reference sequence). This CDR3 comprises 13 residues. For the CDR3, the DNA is TGTGCCAGCGGTAGACGAAGCACAGATACGCAGTATTTT. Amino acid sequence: CASGRRSTDTQYF.

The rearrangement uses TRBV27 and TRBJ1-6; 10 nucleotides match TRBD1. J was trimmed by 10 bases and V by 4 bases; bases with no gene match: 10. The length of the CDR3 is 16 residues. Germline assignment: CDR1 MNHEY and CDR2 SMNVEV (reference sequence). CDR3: CASSYPRQGARSPLHF. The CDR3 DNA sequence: TGTGCCAGCAGTTACCCGAGACAGGGGGCTCGGTCACCCCTCCACTTT.

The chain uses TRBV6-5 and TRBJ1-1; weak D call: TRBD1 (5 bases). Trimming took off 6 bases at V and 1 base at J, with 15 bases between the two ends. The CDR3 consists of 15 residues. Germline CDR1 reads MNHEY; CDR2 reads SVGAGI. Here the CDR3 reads CASRLLVGGNTEAFF. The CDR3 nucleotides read TGTGCCAGCAGACTTCTGGTTGGGGGGAACACTGAAGCTTTCTTT.

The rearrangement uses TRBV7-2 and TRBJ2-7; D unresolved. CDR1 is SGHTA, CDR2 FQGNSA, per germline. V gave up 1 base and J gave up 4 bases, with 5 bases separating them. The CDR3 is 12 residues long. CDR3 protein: CASSLELYEQYF. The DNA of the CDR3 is TGTGCCAGCAGCTTAGAACTGTACGAGCAGTACTTC.

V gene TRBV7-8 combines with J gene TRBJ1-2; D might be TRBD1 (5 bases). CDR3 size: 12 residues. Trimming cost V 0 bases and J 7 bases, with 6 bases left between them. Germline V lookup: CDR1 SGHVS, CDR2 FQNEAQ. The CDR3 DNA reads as TGTGCCAGCAGCTTAGCGGGGGGTGGCTACACCTTC. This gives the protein CASSLAGGGYTF.

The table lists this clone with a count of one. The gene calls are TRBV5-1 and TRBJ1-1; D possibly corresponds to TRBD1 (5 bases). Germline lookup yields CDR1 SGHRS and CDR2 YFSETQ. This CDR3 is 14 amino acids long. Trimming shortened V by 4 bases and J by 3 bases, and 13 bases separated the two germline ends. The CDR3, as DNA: TGCGCCAGCAGCCCAGCGGGGACCGACACTGAAGCTTTCTTT. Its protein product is CASSPAGTDTEAFF.

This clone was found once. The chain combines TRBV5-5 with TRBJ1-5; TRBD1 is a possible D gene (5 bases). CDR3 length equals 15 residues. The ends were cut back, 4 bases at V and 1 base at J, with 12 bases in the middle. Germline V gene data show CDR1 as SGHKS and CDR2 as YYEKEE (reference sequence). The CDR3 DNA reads TGTGCCAGCAGCCTTATGGACACAAGCAATCAGCCCCAGCATTTT. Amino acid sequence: CASSLMDTSNQPQHF.

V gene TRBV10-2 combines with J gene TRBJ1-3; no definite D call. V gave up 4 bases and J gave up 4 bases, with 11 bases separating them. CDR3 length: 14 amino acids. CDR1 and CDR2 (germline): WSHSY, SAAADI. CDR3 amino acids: CASSVGGGGNTIYF. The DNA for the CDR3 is TGCGCCAGCAGTGTCGGCGGCGGAGGAAACACCATATATTTT.

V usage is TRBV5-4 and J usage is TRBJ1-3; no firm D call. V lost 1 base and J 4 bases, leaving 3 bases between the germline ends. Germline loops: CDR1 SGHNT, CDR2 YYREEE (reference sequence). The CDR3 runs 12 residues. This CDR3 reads CASSLLGNTIYF. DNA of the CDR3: TGTGCCAGCAGCTTGCTAGGAAACACCATATATTTT.

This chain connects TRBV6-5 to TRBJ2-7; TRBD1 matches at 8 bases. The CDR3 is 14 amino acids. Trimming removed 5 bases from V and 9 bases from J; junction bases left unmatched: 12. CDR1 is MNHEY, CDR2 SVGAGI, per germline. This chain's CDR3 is CASSRGAGGTGQYV. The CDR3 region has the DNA TGTGCCAGCAGTAGAGGGGCAGGGGGCACGGGGCAGTACGTC.

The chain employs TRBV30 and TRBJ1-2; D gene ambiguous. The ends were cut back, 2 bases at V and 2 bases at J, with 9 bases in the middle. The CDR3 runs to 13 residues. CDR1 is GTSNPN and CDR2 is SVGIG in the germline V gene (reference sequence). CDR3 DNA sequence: TGTGCCTGGAGTCTAGCACTGAACTATGGCTACACCTTC. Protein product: CAWSLALNYGYTF.

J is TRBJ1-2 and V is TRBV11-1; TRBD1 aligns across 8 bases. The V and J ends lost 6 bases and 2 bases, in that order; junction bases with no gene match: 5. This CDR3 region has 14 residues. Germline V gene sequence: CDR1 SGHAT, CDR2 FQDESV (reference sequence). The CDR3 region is CASSYRTGNYGYTF. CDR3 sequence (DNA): TGTGCCAGCAGTTATAGGACAGGGAACTATGGCTACACCTTC. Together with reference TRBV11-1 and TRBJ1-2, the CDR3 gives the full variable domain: EAEVAQSPRYKITEKSQAVAFWCDPISGHATLYWYRQILGQGPELLVQFQDESVVDDSQLPKDRFSAERLKGVDSTLKIQPAELGDSAMYLCASSYRTGNYGYTFGSGTRLTVV.

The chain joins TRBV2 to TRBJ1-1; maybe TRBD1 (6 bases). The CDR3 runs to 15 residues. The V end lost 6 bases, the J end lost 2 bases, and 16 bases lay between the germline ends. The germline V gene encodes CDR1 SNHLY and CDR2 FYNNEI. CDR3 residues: CASRRGGHSNTEAFF. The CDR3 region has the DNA TGTGCCAGCAGGCGAGGGGGACACTCTAACACTGAAGCTTTCTTT.

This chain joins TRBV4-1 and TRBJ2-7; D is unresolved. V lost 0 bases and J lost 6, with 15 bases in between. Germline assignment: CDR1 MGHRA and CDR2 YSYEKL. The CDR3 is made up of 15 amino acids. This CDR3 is CASSQDKSQAIEQYF. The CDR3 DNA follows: TGCGCCAGCAGCCAAGACAAAAGTCAAGCGATCGAGCAGTACTTC.

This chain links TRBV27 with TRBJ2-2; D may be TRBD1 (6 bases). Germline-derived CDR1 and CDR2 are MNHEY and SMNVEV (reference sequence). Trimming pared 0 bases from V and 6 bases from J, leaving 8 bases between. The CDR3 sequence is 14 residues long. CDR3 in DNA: TGTGCCAGCAGTTTATCTCGACAGGCCGGGGAGCTGTTTTTT. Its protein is CASSLSRQAGELFF.